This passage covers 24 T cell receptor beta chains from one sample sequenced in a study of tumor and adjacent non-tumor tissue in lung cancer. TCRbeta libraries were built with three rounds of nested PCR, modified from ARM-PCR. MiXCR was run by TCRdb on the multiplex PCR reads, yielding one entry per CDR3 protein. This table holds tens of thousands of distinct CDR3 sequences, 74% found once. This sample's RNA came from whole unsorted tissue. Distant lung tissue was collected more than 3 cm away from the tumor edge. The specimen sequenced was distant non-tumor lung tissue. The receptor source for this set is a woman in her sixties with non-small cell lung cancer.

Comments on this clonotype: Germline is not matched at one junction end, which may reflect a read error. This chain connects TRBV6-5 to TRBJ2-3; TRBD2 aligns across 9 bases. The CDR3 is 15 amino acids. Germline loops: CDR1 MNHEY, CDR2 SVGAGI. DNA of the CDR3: TGTACCAGCAGTTATGCGGGGGGGCATGGAGATACGCAGTATTTT. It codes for CTSSYAGGHGDTQYF.

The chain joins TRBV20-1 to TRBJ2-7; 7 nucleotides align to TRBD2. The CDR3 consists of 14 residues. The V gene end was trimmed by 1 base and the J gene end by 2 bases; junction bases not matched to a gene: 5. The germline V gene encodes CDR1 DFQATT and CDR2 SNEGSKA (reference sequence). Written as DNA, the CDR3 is TGCAGTGCTAGAGGTCGGCTAGCGGCCTACGAGCAGTACTTC. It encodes CSARGRLAAYEQYF.

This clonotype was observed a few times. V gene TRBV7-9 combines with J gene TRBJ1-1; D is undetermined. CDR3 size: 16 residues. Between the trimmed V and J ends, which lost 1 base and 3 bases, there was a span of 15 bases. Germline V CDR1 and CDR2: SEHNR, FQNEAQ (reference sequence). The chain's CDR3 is CASSLGRSSRDTEAFF. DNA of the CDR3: TGTGCCAGCAGCTTAGGACGGTCCAGCCGAGACACTGAAGCTTTCTTT.

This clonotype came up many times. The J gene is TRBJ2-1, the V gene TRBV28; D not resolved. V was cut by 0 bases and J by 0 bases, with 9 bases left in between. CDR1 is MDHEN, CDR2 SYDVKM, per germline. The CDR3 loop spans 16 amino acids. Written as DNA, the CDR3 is TGTGCCAGCAGTTTATGGGACCAGATCTCCTACAATGAGCAGTTCTTC. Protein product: CASSLWDQISYNEQFF.

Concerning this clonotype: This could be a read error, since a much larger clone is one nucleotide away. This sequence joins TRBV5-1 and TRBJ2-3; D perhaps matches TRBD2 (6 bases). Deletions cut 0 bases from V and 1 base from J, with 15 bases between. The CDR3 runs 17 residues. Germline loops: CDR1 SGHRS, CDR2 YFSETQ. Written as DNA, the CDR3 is TGCGCCAGCAGCTTGGGGGTACGGTCTAGCGGCACAGATACGCAGTATTTT. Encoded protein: CASSLGVRSSGTDTQYF.

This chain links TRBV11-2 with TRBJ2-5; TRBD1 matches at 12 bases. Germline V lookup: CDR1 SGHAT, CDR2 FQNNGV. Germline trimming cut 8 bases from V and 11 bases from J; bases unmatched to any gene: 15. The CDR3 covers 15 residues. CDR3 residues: CASGSTGTGGGTQYF. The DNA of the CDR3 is TGTGCCAGCGGTTCGACAGGGACAGGGGGCGGGACTCAGTACTTC. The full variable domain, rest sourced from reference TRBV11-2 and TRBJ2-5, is EAGVAQSPRYKIIEKRQSVAFWCNPISGHATLYWYQQILGQGPKLLIQFQNNGVVDDSQLPKDRFSAERLKGVDSTLKIQPAKLEDSAVYLCASGSTGTGGGTQYFGPGTRLLVL.

CDR3 sequence reads: CASSFGFTITIYF. The CDR3 DNA reads as TGTGCCAGCAGCTTTGGGTTTACTATCACCATATATTTT. This rearrangement joins TRBV7-9 to TRBJ1-3; the D is unclear. CDR3 length equals 13 residues. V dropped 3 bases and J dropped 9 bases, with 12 bases sitting between them. Germline CDR1 is SEHNR and CDR2 is FQNEAQ (reference sequence). Full variable domain (outside the CDR3, taken from reference TRBV7-9 and TRBJ1-3): DTGVSQNPRHKITKRGQNVTFRCDPISEHNRLYWYRQTLGQGPEFLTYFQNEAQLEKSRLLSDRFSAERPKGSFSTLEIQRTEQGDSAMYLCASSFGFTITIYFGEGSWLTVV.

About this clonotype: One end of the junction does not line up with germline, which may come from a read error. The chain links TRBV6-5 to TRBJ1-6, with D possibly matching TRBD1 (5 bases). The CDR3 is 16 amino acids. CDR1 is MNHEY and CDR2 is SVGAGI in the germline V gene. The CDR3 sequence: CAGAQTWGSYSSPLHF. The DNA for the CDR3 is TGTGCCGGCGCCCAGACATGGGGCTCCTATAGTTCACCCCTCCACTTT.

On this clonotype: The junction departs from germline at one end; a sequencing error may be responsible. The CDR3 protein is CASSSPSSGANVLTF. The DNA for the CDR3 is TGTGCCAGCAGCTCTCCGAGCTCTGGGGCCAACGTCCTTACTTTC. The rearrangement uses TRBV11-2 and TRBJ2-6, with D perhaps TRBD1 (5 bases). From germline, CDR1 is SGHAT and CDR2 FQNNGV. The CDR3 totals 15 residues.

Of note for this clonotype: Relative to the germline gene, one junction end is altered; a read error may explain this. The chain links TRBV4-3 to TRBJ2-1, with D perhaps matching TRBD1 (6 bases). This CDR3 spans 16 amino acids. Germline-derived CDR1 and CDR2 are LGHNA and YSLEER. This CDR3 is CASSQGGRDLYNEQFF. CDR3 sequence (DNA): TGTGCCAGCAGCCAAGGGGGAAGGGATCTCTACAATGAGCAGTTCTTC.

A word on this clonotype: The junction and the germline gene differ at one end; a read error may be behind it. The CDR3 bases are TGTGCCTGCAGTTACACCCAACAGAGGGCCAGCACCGGGAAGCTGTTTTTT. Translating gives CACSYTQQRASTGKLFF. The rearrangement uses TRBV6-2 or TRBV6-3 and TRBJ2-2; TRBD2 might be the D (5 bases). Germline V gives CDR1 MNHEY, CDR2 SVGEGT. There are 17 residues in the CDR3.

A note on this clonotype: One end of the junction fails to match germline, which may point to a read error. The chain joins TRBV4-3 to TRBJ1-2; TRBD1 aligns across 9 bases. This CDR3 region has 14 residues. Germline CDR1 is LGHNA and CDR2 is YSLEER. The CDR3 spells CASSQDGTGSGYTF. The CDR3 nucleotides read TGTGCCAGCAGCCAAGACGGGACAGGGAGTGGCTACACCTTC.

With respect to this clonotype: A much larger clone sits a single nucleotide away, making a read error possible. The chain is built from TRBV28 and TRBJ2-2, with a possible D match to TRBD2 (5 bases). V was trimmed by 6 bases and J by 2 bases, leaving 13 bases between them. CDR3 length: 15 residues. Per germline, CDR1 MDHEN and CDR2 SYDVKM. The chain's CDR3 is CASRREMGNTGELFF. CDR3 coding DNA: TGTGCCAGCAGGAGGGAAATGGGCAACACCGGGGAGCTGTTTTTT.

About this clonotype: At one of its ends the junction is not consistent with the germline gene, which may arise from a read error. In nucleotides, the CDR3 is TGTGTCAGCAGTAAATCGGAAAAAGGGGGCACTGAAGCTTTCTTT. Translation: CVSSKSEKGGTEAFF. The chain links TRBV6-1 to TRBJ1-1; D perhaps matches TRBD1 (6 bases). CDR1 is MNHNS, CDR2 SASEGT, per germline. CDR3 size: 15 residues.

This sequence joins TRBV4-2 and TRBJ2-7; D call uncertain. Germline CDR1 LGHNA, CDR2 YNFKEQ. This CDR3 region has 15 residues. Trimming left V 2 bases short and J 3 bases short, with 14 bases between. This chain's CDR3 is CASSQLLSSNYEQYF. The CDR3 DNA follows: TGTGCCAGCAGCCAACTTCTATCTTCCAACTACGAGCAGTACTTC.

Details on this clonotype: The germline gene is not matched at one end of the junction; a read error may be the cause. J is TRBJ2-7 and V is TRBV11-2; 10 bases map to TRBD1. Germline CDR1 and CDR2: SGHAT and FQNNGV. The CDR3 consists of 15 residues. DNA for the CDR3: TGTGCCAGTAACTCGGGGACAGGGGCCTTTCACGATCAGTACTTC. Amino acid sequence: CASNSGTGAFHDQYF.

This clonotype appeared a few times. CDR3: CAGTNRYYGYTF. In DNA form, the CDR3 reads TGTGCCGGCACAAACAGATACTATGGCTACACCTTC. The V call is TRBV28, the J call TRBJ1-2, with D unclear. Per germline, CDR1 MDHEN and CDR2 SYDVKM. The CDR3 contains 12 residues. Trimming left V 11 bases short and J 3 bases short, with 13 bases between.

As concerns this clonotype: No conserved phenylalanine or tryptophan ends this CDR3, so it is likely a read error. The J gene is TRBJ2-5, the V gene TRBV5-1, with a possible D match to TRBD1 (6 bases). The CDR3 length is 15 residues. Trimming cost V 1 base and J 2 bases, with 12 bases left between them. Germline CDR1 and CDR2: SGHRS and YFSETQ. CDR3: CASSLMGHAQETQYL. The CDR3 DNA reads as TGCGCCAGCAGCTTGATGGGACATGCGCAAGAGACCCAGTACCTC.

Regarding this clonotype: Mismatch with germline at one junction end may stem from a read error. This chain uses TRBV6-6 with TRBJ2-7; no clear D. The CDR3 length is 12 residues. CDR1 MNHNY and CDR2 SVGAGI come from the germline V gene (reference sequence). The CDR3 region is CASSYSHVEQYF. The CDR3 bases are TGTGCCAGCAGCTACTCCCATGTCGAGCAGTACTTC.

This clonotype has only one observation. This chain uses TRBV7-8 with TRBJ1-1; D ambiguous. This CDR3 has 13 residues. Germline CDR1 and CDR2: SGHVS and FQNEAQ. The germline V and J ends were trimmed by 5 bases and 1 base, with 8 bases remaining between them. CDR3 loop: CASSPIGNTEAFF. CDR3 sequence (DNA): TGTGCCAGCAGCCCGATAGGGAACACTGAAGCTTTCTTT.

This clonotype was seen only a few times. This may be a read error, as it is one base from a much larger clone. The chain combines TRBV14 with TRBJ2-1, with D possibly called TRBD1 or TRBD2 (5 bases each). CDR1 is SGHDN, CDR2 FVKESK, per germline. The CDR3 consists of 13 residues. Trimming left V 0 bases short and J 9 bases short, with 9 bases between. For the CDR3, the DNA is TGTGCCAGCAGCCAAGACGGGGCAGTTGAGCAGTTCTTC. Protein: CASSQDGAVEQFF.

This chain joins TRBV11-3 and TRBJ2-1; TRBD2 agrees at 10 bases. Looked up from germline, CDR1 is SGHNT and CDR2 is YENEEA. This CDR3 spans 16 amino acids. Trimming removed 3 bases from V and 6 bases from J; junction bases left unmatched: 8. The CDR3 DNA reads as TGTGCCAGCAGCTTTTCAGGGACTAGCGAGAGCAATGAGCAGTTCTTC. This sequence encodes CASSFSGTSESNEQFF.

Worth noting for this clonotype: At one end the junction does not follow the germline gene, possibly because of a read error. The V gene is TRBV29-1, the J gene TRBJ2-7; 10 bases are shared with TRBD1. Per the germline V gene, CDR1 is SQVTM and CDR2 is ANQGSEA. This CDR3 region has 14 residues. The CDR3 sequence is CSAAGTGDAYGQHF. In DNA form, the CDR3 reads TGCAGCGCTGCCGGGACAGGGGACGCCTACGGGCAGCACTTC.

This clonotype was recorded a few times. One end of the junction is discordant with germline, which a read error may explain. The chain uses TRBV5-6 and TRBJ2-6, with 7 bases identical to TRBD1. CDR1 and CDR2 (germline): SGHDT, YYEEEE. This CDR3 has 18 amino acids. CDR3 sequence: CAISYGQELNSGANVMTF. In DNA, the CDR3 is TGTGCCATCAGCTATGGACAGGAACTAAACTCTGGGGCCAACGTCATGACTTTC.